One sample yielded the 21 T cell receptor beta chains listed below, sequenced in a study of T cells after posttransplantation cyclophosphamide. Cyclophosphamide on days +3 and +4 followed busulfan-fludarabine conditioning and a marrow graft. Profiled with immunoSEQ multiplex PCR; TCRdb holds only in-frame clones, not every one. The data show under 20,000 clones, with none appearing a single time. Sequencing used PBMCs, obtained after allogeneic stem cell transplant with posttransplant cyclophosphamide. The receptors were gathered from a female patient between 30 and 40 years old who received an allogeneic stem cell transplant from a related donor, was CMV-positive, and had no GVHD. The graft donor may have given rise to some T cells.

This clone was counted at least ten times. The V and J genes are TRBV11-2 and TRBJ1-1; the D gene is possibly TRBD1 (5 bases). In germline, CDR1 is SGHAT, CDR2 FQNNGV. This CDR3 is built from 15 residues. V dropped 1 base and J dropped 5 bases, with 14 bases sitting between them. CDR3 DNA sequence: TGTGCCAGCAGCTTAGTCCGCAGGGCCCGGACTGAAGCTTTCTTT. As protein: CASSLVRRARTEAFF.

This clone has at least ten counts. This chain joins TRBV19 and TRBJ1-5; TRBD1 matches 10 bases. V gave up 7 bases and J gave up 2 bases; unmatched junction bases: 5. The CDR3 is made up of 15 amino acids. Germline V CDR1 and CDR2: LNHDA, SQIVND (reference sequence). The CDR3 protein is CASNGQGEGNQPQHF. CDR3 sequence (DNA): TGTGCCAGTAATGGACAGGGGGAGGGCAATCAGCCCCAGCATTTT.

This clone was seen repeatedly, ten times or more. The chain couples TRBV10-3 to TRBJ2-7; the match to TRBD1 covers 9 bases. Germline-derived CDR1 and CDR2 are ENHRY and SYGVKD. V lost 4 bases and J lost 0; bases outside the gene matches: 16. CDR3 length: 19 amino acids. The CDR3 loop reads CAISGTRDRDLLPSYEQYF. DNA of the CDR3: TGTGCCATCAGTGGGACAAGGGACAGGGACCTTCTACCCTCCTACGAGCAGTACTTC.

This clone came up many times. The V call is TRBV9, the J call TRBJ2-1, with a weak D call TRBD2 (6 bases). V was cut by 4 bases and J by 2 bases, with 16 bases left in between. The CDR3 extends over 16 amino acids. The germline V gene encodes CDR1 SGDLS and CDR2 YYNGEE. CDR3 sequence (DNA): TGTGCCAGCAGCCGTTTGGGTAGCGGAGCCTACAATGAGCAGTTCTTC. It yields the protein CASSRLGSGAYNEQFF.

Sample share makes this clone medium-sized (0.01 to 0.1%). This rearrangement joins TRBV28 to TRBJ1-4; no firm D call. Trimming left V 2 bases short and J 10 bases short, with 8 bases between. The germline V gene has CDR1 MDHEN and CDR2 SYDVKM. CDR3 length: 12 residues. The CDR3 DNA is TGTGCCAGCAGTTTAGTGGAGGGAAAACTGTTTTTT. Amino acid sequence: CASSLVEGKLFF.

This clone was recorded many times. The CDR3 sequence: CASSLGGWTGGNSPLHF. CDR3 coding DNA: TGTGCCAGCAGCTTAGGGGGATGGACAGGGGGAAATTCACCCCTCCACTTT. The V call is TRBV5-6, the J call TRBJ1-6; 10 positions match TRBD1. This CDR3 region has 17 residues. V was clipped by 2 bases and J by 7 bases; unmatched bases: 9. Germline V gene sequence: CDR1 SGHDT, CDR2 YYEEEE.

In its sample, this clone was seen many times. V is TRBV4-2 and J is TRBJ2-3; possible D gene TRBD2, 5 bases. Trimming removed 5 bases from V and 5 bases from J, with 14 bases in between. Germline-derived CDR1 and CDR2 are LGHNA and YNFKEQ. The CDR3 has 14 residues. The CDR3 sequence: CASSSGSGEDTQYF. Here the CDR3 DNA reads TGTGCCAGCAGCTCCGGCTCCGGGGAAGATACGCAGTATTTT.

This clone has at least ten counts. CDR3 sequence (DNA): TGTGCCAGTAGTCGATATCCGGGACAAATCGCCAAAAACATTCAGTACTTC. It specifies CASSRYPGQIAKNIQYF. The rearrangement links TRBV19 to TRBJ2-4; D is perhaps TRBD1 (6 bases). Deletions cut 5 bases from V and 1 base from J, with 18 bases between. This CDR3 region has 17 residues. Germline-derived CDR1 and CDR2 are LNHDA and SQIVND (reference sequence).

This clone was counted ten times or more. The J gene is TRBJ1-5, the V gene TRBV27, with D possibly TRBD1 on 6 matching bases. The CDR3 covers 14 residues. CDR1 is MNHEY, CDR2 SMNVEV, per germline (reference sequence). The ends were cut back, 8 bases at V and 3 bases at J, with 14 bases in the middle. The CDR3 sequence: CASGPRDTNQPQHF. The CDR3 nucleotides read TGTGCCAGCGGCCCCCGGGACACCAATCAGCCCCAGCATTTT.

At least ten counts were recorded for this clone. This chain joins TRBV19 and TRBJ2-2; maybe TRBD1 (6 bases). The CDR3 contains 14 residues. Trimming stripped 2 bases from V and 4 bases from J, with 8 bases between. Germline V CDR1 and CDR2: LNHDA, SQIVND (reference sequence). The CDR3 reads CASSITGSTGELFF. The CDR3 DNA follows: TGTGCCAGTAGTATAACAGGGAGCACCGGGGAGCTGTTTTTT.

This clone has at least ten counts. The rearrangement joins TRBV7-2 to TRBJ2-2; no firm D call. The V end lost 5 bases, the J end lost 8 bases, and 9 bases lay between the germline ends. The CDR3 extends over 12 amino acids. Germline CDR1 reads SGHTA; CDR2 reads FQGNSA. The CDR3 DNA is TGTGCCAGCAGCCGAGCTCGAGGGGAGCTGTTTTTT. Its translation: CASSRARGELFF.

This clone showed up many times. The V gene is TRBV19, the J gene TRBJ2-3, with a weak D call TRBD2 (6 bases). Trimming took 1 base from V and 6 from J, leaving 11 bases between them. The CDR3 consists of 14 residues. The germline CDR1 and CDR2 sequences are LNHDA and SQIVND (reference sequence). The CDR3 here is CASSIGEVVDTQYF. The CDR3 DNA reads as TGTGCCAGTAGTATAGGGGAGGTAGTGGATACGCAGTATTTT.

This clone was recorded many times. The rearrangement joins TRBV15 to TRBJ1-5, with D possibly matching TRBD1 (5 bases). V lost 0 bases and J 6 bases, leaving 15 bases between the germline ends. Germline-derived CDR1 and CDR2 are LNHNV and YYDKDF (reference sequence). This CDR3 spans 16 amino acids. CDR3 protein: CATSRDRVAGGQPQHF. DNA of the CDR3: TGTGCCACCAGCAGAGATCGCGTGGCCGGGGGTCAGCCCCAGCATTTT.

At least ten counts were recorded for this clone. This chain joins TRBV30 and TRBJ2-7, with 8 bases aligning to TRBD2. The CDR3 totals 13 residues. The V gene's germline CDR1 is GTSNPN and CDR2 SVGIG (reference sequence). With 7 bases clipped from V and 0 bases from J, the junction kept 5 bases outside the gene matches. CDR3 in amino acids: CASAGTSSYEQYF. In DNA, the CDR3 is TGTGCCTCTGCCGGGACTAGCTCCTACGAGCAGTACTTC. The full variable domain, its missing parts supplied by reference TRBV30 and TRBJ2-7, is SQTIHQWPATLVQPVGSPLSLECTVEGTSNPNLYWYRQAAGRGLQLLFYSVGIGQISSEVPQNLSASRPQDRQFILSSKKLLLSDSGFYLCASAGTSSYEQYFGPGTRLTVT.

This clone was detected many times. This chain uses TRBV29-1 with TRBJ1-1, with TRBD1 identical over 10 bases. This CDR3 has 13 residues. After removal of 6 bases from V and 3 bases from J, the junction contained 4 bases not matched to a gene. CDR1 and CDR2 (germline): SQVTM, ANQGSEA. Here the CDR3 reads CSVADRGDTEAFF. The DNA for the CDR3 is TGCAGCGTCGCGGACAGGGGGGACACTGAAGCTTTCTTT.

Within the sample, this clone is medium-sized (0.01 to 0.1%). The V and J genes are TRBV19 and TRBJ2-7; no definite D call. The CDR3 runs 12 residues. V was trimmed by 3 bases and J by 6 bases, leaving 9 bases between them. CDR1 and CDR2 (germline): LNHDA, SQIVND (reference sequence). CDR3 region: CASSMGRSEQYF. The CDR3 bases are TGTGCCAGTAGTATGGGCCGCTCCGAGCAGTACTTC.

This clone was counted at least ten times. CDR3 coding DNA: TGTGCCAGCAGTTCTTTACACAGAAACTACGAGCAGTACTTC. Amino acid sequence: CASSSLHRNYEQYF. The chain employs TRBV28 and TRBJ2-7; D is unclear. Trimming took off 4 bases at V and 3 bases at J, with 13 bases between the two ends. Germline assignment: CDR1 MDHEN and CDR2 SYDVKM. The CDR3 runs to 14 residues.

This clone qualifies as medium-sized (0.01 to 0.1%). This chain connects TRBV7-8 to TRBJ2-1; no definite D call. CDR3 length: 14 amino acids. Germline loops: CDR1 SGHVS, CDR2 FQNEAQ. Trimming took 4 bases from V and 1 from J, leaving 8 bases between them. CDR3 DNA sequence: TGTGCCAGCAGCTCCCCCTTTTCCTACAATGAGCAGTTCTTC. Protein product: CASSSPFSYNEQFF.

This clone has at least ten counts. The J gene is TRBJ2-5, the V gene TRBV28; 10 bases are shared with TRBD2. The CDR3 has 18 residues. The V segment lost 2 bases and the J segment 5 bases; nucleotides outside the gene matches: 14. CDR1 is MDHEN, CDR2 SYDVKM, per germline. As DNA, the CDR3 is TGTGCCAGCAGTTTAGATCCGGGGCGGCTAGCGGGAGAGGAGACCCAGTACTTC. Translating gives CASSLDPGRLAGEETQYF.

This clone was detected a few times. The rearrangement links TRBV21-1 to TRBJ2-7; TRBD1, as called in the table, went unchecked against the DNA. TRBV21-1 corresponds to a pseudogene. This CDR3 comprises 15 residues. DNA for the CDR3: TGTGCCAGCAGCAAGAGGGCAGGGGGCAACTACGAGCAGTACTTC. Protein product: CASSKRAGGNYEQYF.

This clone came up many times. The V and J genes are TRBV4-3 and TRBJ1-4, with D possibly being TRBD1 (5 bases). Germline V lookup: CDR1 LGHNA, CDR2 YSLEER. V shed 0 bases and J shed 3 bases, with 8 bases lying between them. There are 15 residues in the CDR3. CDR3 protein: CASSQEDRPNEKLFF. The CDR3 region has the DNA TGCGCCAGCAGCCAAGAAGACAGACCTAATGAAAAACTGTTTTTT.